In its sample, the clone carrying this T cell receptor beta chain was seen once. Vbeta (60) and Jbeta (13) primers were used in the PCR. This table comes from immunoSEQ multiplex PCR, and its TCRdb copy is limited to in-frame clones, with some not included. The data hold around 130,000 clones, with around 81% observed a single time. V lost 3 bases to trimming and J lost 3 bases; unmatched junction nucleotides: 5. Germline V gives CDR1 SGHVS, CDR2 FQNEAQ. The CDR3 loop spans 14 amino acids. The sample is drawn from a study of cytomegalovirus exposure and HLA in healthy donors. V is TRBV7-8 and J is TRBJ2-7; 7 bases are a match to TRBD1. Material: PBMCs. The source of this sequence is a man in his late teens or twenties in good health and CMV-seronegative. This chain's CDR3 is CASSLGQRRYEQYF. The CDR3 region has the DNA TGTGCCAGCAGCTTGGGACAGCGACGCTACGAGCAGTACTTC. Looking up the rest from reference TRBV7-8 and TRBJ2-7 gives the full variable domain: GAGVSQSPRYKVAKRGQDVALRCDPISGHVSLFWYQQALGQGPEFLTYFQNEAQLDKSGLPSDRFFAERPEGSVSTLKIQRTQQEDSAVYLCASSLGQRRYEQYFGPGTRLTVT.